This TCR beta chain was obtained from a study of CD8 T cells in Susac syndrome. It was with random hexamers that about 0.45 to 1 ug RNA was reverse transcribed. An immunoSEQ multiplex PCR generated amplified TCR beta CDR3 products spanning 54 Vbeta and 13 Jbeta. A single record per CDR3 protein comes from TCRdb applying MiXCR to the immunoSEQ multiplex PCR reads. The sample has about 290,000 distinct CDR3 sequences; 85% are singletons. Trimming removed 6 bases at V and 6 bases at J, with 15 bases between. Germline values: CDR1 MNHEY, CDR2 SVGAGI. The CDR3 covers 13 residues. The chain joins TRBV6-5 to TRBJ2-7; tentative D call: TRBD2 (6 bases). The source of this sequence is a human donor with multiple sclerosis. The sample comprised CD8+ T cells from PBMCs. CDR3 bases: TGTGCCAGCAGCGGGGACTTCTTATCCGAGCAGTACTTC. It encodes CASSGDFLSEQYF.